The 21 T cell receptor beta chains given below trace back to one sample, sequenced in a study of blood T cell repertoires in COVID-19. The protocol was immunoSEQ multiplex PCR, while the TCRdb copy is restricted to in-frame clones and leaves out a portion. The sample includes tens of thousands of clones, roughly 89% of them seen just once. The specimen sequenced was peripheral blood. The receptors stem from a man between 65 and 80 years old with active or convalescent COVID-19.

The chain links TRBV5-1 to TRBJ2-7; 9 positions agree with TRBD1. There are 15 residues in the CDR3. With V trimmed by 4 bases and J by 2 bases, 7 bases remained unmatched. Germline values: CDR1 SGHRS, CDR2 YFSETQ. CDR3 sequence reads: CASSPGTGLAYEQYF. CDR3 nucleotide sequence: TGCGCCAGCAGCCCCGGGACAGGGCTAGCCTACGAGCAGTACTTC.

V gene TRBV7-6 combines with J gene TRBJ2-2, with 7 positions matching TRBD2. Unmatched junction bases numbered 6, after V lost 5 bases and J lost 6 bases. The germline gives CDR1 SGHVS, CDR2 FNYEAQ. This CDR3 has 14 residues. CDR3 nucleotides: TGTGCCAGCAGCATGTGGACTAGACCCGGGGAGCTGTTTTTT. It yields the protein CASSMWTRPGELFF.

The chain has TRBV5-1 and TRBJ2-7; 8 bases are shared with TRBD1. The V gene end was trimmed by 5 bases and the J gene end by 3 bases; junction bases not matched to a gene: 7. The germline gives CDR1 SGHRS, CDR2 YFSETQ. The CDR3 spans 14 residues. In DNA, the CDR3 is TGCGCCAGCAGTTTAGGAGACAGGGGCTACGAGCAGTACTTC. It encodes CASSLGDRGYEQYF.

V is TRBV11-3 and J is TRBJ2-7; 12 bases are shared with TRBD2. The trim removed 3 bases at V and 3 bases at J, leaving 0 bases unmatched. Germline V CDR1 and CDR2: SGHNT, YENEEA. The CDR3 runs to 14 residues. The CDR3 protein is CASSLTSGSYEQYF. CDR3 in DNA: TGTGCCAGCAGCTTGACTAGCGGGAGCTACGAGCAGTACTTC.

V usage is TRBV7-2 and J usage is TRBJ1-2; D is unresolved. The germline V and J ends were trimmed by 0 bases and 5 bases, with 7 bases remaining between them. CDR3 length: 13 residues. CDR1 is SGHTA, CDR2 FQGNSA, per germline. CDR3 DNA sequence: TGTGCCAGCAGCTTAGCGAACGGGTATGGCTACACCTTC. Amino acid sequence: CASSLANGYGYTF. Full variable domain (remainder filled in from reference TRBV7-2 and TRBJ1-2): GAGVSQSPSNKVTEKGKDVELRCDPISGHTALYWYRQSLGQGLEFLIYFQGNSAPDKSGLPSDRFSAERTGGSVSTLTIQRTQQEDSAVYLCASSLANGYGYTFGSGTRLTVV.

V usage is TRBV5-1 and J usage is TRBJ2-1; D gene unclear. V lost 0 bases to trimming and J lost 15 bases, with 19 bases between them. From germline, CDR1 is SGHRS and CDR2 YFSETQ. The CDR3 covers 14 residues. CDR3 coding DNA: TGCGCCAGCAGCTTGGACCTGCGGAGTTCGGCCCCGTTCTTC. This codes for CASSLDLRSSAPFF.

The genes are TRBV19 and TRBJ2-3; possibly TRBD2 for D (5 bases). V was trimmed by 7 bases and J by 2 bases, leaving 13 bases between them. The germline V gene has CDR1 LNHDA and CDR2 SQIVND (reference sequence). This CDR3 region has 14 residues. CDR3 DNA: TGTGCCAGTACTACCAGCGGATACACAGATACGCAGTATTTT. It yields the protein CASTTSGYTDTQYF.

The chain joins TRBV6-5 to TRBJ2-5; 9 bases agree with TRBD1. This CDR3 has 14 amino acids. The J segment lost 5 bases and the V segment lost 5 bases, leaving 6 bases of the junction unmatched. The germline V gene has CDR1 MNHEY and CDR2 SVGAGI. In DNA, the CDR3 is TGTGCCAGCAGTACTGGGACAGGGAGGGAGACCCAGTACTTC. Amino acid sequence: CASSTGTGRETQYF.

The chain recombines TRBV18 with TRBJ2-5; the D gene is possibly TRBD2 (6 bases). The germline CDR1 and CDR2 sequences are KGHSH and LQKENI. With 6 bases removed from V and 1 base from J, the gap between germline ends came to 12 bases. This CDR3 has 14 amino acids. Written as DNA, the CDR3 is TGTGCCAGCTCCTCACCGGGACTCCAAGAGACCCAGTACTTC. Translated, it gives CASSSPGLQETQYF.

The chain links TRBV14 to TRBJ1-6; no definite D call. The germline V gene has CDR1 SGHDN and CDR2 FVKESK. Trimming left V 4 bases short and J 5 bases short, with 6 bases between. The CDR3 spans 13 residues. CDR3 bases: TGTGCCAGCAGCCCCCGGGATAATTCACCCCTCCACTTT. Its translation: CASSPRDNSPLHF. The full variable domain, in which reference TRBV14 and TRBJ1-6 provide the parts outside the CDR3, is EAGVTQFPSHSVIEKGQTVTLRCDPISGHDNLYWYRRVMGKEIKFLLHFVKESKQDESGMPNNRFLAERTGGTYSTLKVQPAELEDSGVYFCASSPRDNSPLHFGNGTRLTVT.

In its sample, this clone was seen once. The chain has TRBV5-6 and TRBJ1-5; 8 bases fit TRBD1. V lost 3 bases and J lost 3; bases outside the gene matches: 8. Germline V lookup: CDR1 SGHDT, CDR2 YYEEEE. The length of the CDR3 is 16 residues. The CDR3 reads CASSSLRQGINQPQHF. The DNA for the CDR3 is TGTGCCAGCAGCTCACTAAGACAGGGGATCAATCAGCCCCAGCATTTT.

This sequence joins TRBV7-9 and TRBJ2-1, with D unresolved. This CDR3 has 16 amino acids. Looked up from germline, CDR1 is SEHNR and CDR2 is FQNEAQ (reference sequence). Trimming took 1 base from V and 7 from J, leaving 17 bases between them. The CDR3 region has the DNA TGTGCCAGCAGCTTAGTGGTCGGGTTCGGCGGAAATGAGCAGTTCTTC. It codes for CASSLVVGFGGNEQFF. Full variable domain (missing parts from reference TRBV7-9 and TRBJ2-1): DTGVSQNPRHKITKRGQNVTFRCDPISEHNRLYWYRQTLGQGPEFLTYFQNEAQLEKSRLLSDRFSAERPKGSFSTLEIQRTEQGDSAMYLCASSLVVGFGGNEQFFGPGTRLTVL.

This clone has only a few counts. The rearrangement joins TRBV7-8 to TRBJ1-5; TRBD1 agrees at 8 bases. The CDR3 has 13 amino acids. Germline loops: CDR1 SGHVS, CDR2 FQNEAQ. The J segment lost 5 bases and the V segment lost 5 bases, leaving 2 bases of the junction unmatched. This CDR3 reads CASSQDRDQPQHF. The CDR3 DNA follows: TGTGCCAGCAGCCAGGACAGGGATCAGCCCCAGCATTTT.

V usage is TRBV19 and J usage is TRBJ1-1, with 7 nucleotides matching TRBD1. Unmatched junction bases numbered 6, after V lost 5 bases and J lost 0 bases. The CDR3 consists of 15 residues. Germline lookup yields CDR1 LNHDA and CDR2 SQIVND (reference sequence). The CDR3 protein is CASSLTGVVNTEAFF. CDR3 coding DNA: TGTGCCAGTAGTTTAACAGGGGTGGTGAACACTGAAGCTTTCTTT.

This chain links TRBV5-1 with TRBJ2-1, with D perhaps TRBD2 (5 bases). Germline values: CDR1 SGHRS, CDR2 YFSETQ. V shed 0 bases and J shed 11 bases, with 12 bases lying between them. The CDR3 is 13 amino acids. CDR3 DNA sequence: TGCGCCAGCAGCTTGGCCGGGGTGGAAAAGCAGTTCTTC. It translates to CASSLAGVEKQFF.

Many counts were recorded for this clone. The genes are TRBV28 and TRBJ1-2; D remains ambiguous. V lost 3 bases and J 9 bases, leaving 29 bases between the germline ends. This CDR3 region has 18 residues. Germline-derived CDR1 and CDR2 are MDHEN and SYDVKM. CDR3 sequence (DNA): TGTGCCAGCAGTTTTAATCCCATCCAATTGAACTCCGCCGGGAGCTACACCTTC. This encodes CASSFNPIQLNSAGSYTF.

This chain links TRBV28 with TRBJ1-1, with a possible D match to TRBD1 (5 bases). The germline CDR1 and CDR2 sequences are MDHEN and SYDVKM. Trimming stripped 8 bases from V and 2 bases from J, with 18 bases between. The CDR3 is 15 residues long. The CDR3: CASRGGAGLNTEAFF. In nucleotides, the CDR3 is TGTGCCAGCCGGGGAGGGGCAGGACTTAACACTGAAGCTTTCTTT.

The chain has TRBV7-3 and TRBJ2-5; TRBD2 might be the D (6 bases). CDR3 length: 15 residues. CDR1 is SGHTA, CDR2 FQGTGA, per germline. V lost 1 base, J lost 3 bases, and 12 bases lay in between. Here the CDR3 DNA reads TGTGCCAGCAGCTTAATGGGACTTTTTGAAGAGACCCAGTACTTC. Its protein is CASSLMGLFEETQYF.

This clone occurred once. The chain combines TRBV21-1 with TRBJ1-5; the DNA was not compared with TRBD1, the D call given in the table. TRBV21-1 is recorded as a pseudogene. The CDR3 is made up of 18 amino acids. CDR3 sequence reads: CASSKATGTSYSNQPQHF. DNA of the CDR3: TGTGCCAGCAGCAAAGCTACAGGCACCAGTTATAGCAATCAGCCCCAGCATTTT.

The rearrangement links TRBV27 to TRBJ2-7; TRBD1 matches at 7 bases. The CDR3 totals 15 residues. The germline V gene has CDR1 MNHEY and CDR2 SMNVEV (reference sequence). V shed 3 bases and J 3 bases; nucleotides not matched to a gene: 8. The CDR3 loop reads CASSFGPGQYYEQYF. The CDR3 coding sequence is TGTGCCAGCAGTTTCGGGCCGGGACAGTACTACGAGCAGTACTTC.

V gene TRBV6-5 combines with J gene TRBJ2-7, with 8 bases that match TRBD1. Unmatched junction bases numbered 7, after V lost 4 bases and J lost 11 bases. This CDR3 region has 12 residues. Germline CDR1 is MNHEY and CDR2 is SVGAGI. CDR3: CASSSRTGTEYF. CDR3 DNA sequence: TGTGCCAGCAGTTCAAGGACAGGGACGGAGTACTTC.